This TCR beta chain was recovered during a study of T cells in Graves' hyperthyroidism and ophthalmopathy. From RNA transcripts, TCR beta CDR3 regions were amplified. Initially, a first-round RT-PCR of the TCR CDR3 employed the HTBI primer set. TCRdb ran MiXCR on the multiplex PCR reads and lists one entry per CDR3 protein. Of under 450,000 distinct CDR3 sequences listed, about 15% were seen once; the top ten hold roughly 35%. The germline V gene has CDR1 ENHRY and CDR2 SYGVKD. This CDR3 is 16 amino acids long. This clonotype has more than one count but fewer than ten. The antigen is undetermined. Germline is not matched at one junction end, which may reflect a read error. Overall study findings and caveats: In the blood, most expanded thyroid clonotypes above 0.001 appeared as well.

The origin of this receptor is a woman under 40 with Graves' hyperthyroidism that later progressed to Graves' ophthalmopathy. The chain joins TRBV10-3 to TRBJ2-5; the D gene is possibly TRBD2 (5 bases). Sequencing was done on a sample of blood. The CDR3 region is CATSESGGRSQGGQYF. The CDR3 region has the DNA TGTGCCACCAGTGAGTCAGGAGGCCGCTCCCAAGGTGGCCAGTACTTC.